The 16 T cell receptor beta chains in this list originate from one sample, sequenced in a study of shared clonotypes between healthy human individuals. Here immunoSEQ multiplex PCR was the method, and the copy in TCRdb shows in-frame clones only, minus some. Here the sample spans around 700,000 clones, around 67% being singletons. Material: memory CD4+ T cells sorted from blood. Subset denoted: CD45RA-negative fraction. These receptors were obtained from a woman aged 25 to 39 in good health.

This clone was found a few times. The chain has TRBV19 and TRBJ2-1; 8 nucleotides line up with TRBD1. From germline, CDR1 is LNHDA and CDR2 SQIVND (reference sequence). This CDR3 is built from 15 residues. V dropped 5 bases and J dropped 0; count of bases not matched to a gene: 3. The CDR3 region is CASSETGGSYNEQFF. The DNA of the CDR3 is TGTGCCAGTAGTGAAACAGGGGGCTCCTACAATGAGCAGTTCTTC.

The V call is TRBV4-1, the J call TRBJ2-4, with 9 positions matching TRBD1. CDR3 size: 18 residues. The V gene's germline CDR1 is MGHRA and CDR2 YSYEKL. V lost 1 base and J lost 5; bases outside the gene matches: 12. The CDR3 sequence: CASSQAARQGEGENIQYF. DNA of the CDR3: TGCGCCAGCAGCCAAGCAGCACGACAGGGGGAAGGGGAAAACATTCAGTACTTC.

The chain is built from TRBV28 and TRBJ1-2, with 11 bases lining up with TRBD1. This CDR3 is 14 amino acids long. Germline values: CDR1 MDHEN, CDR2 SYDVKM. The J segment lost 8 bases and the V segment lost 5 bases, leaving 7 bases of the junction unmatched. CDR3 amino acids: CASSIGQGAGGYTF. CDR3 nucleotides: TGTGCCAGCAGTATCGGACAGGGGGCGGGAGGCTACACCTTC.

The chain joins TRBV5-1 to TRBJ2-7, with TRBD2 matching over 8 bases. Germline CDR1 SGHRS, CDR2 YFSETQ. CDR3 length equals 15 residues. V lost 0 bases to trimming and J lost 4 bases; unmatched junction nucleotides: 6. CDR3: CASSLAPAGEYEQYF. CDR3 coding DNA: TGCGCCAGCAGCTTGGCCCCAGCGGGAGAATACGAGCAGTACTTC. The full variable domain, rest sourced from reference TRBV5-1 and TRBJ2-7, is KAGVTQTPRYLIKTRGQQVTLSCSPISGHRSVSWYQQTPGQGLQFLFEYFSETQRNKGNFPGRFSGRQFSNSRSEMNVSTLELGDSALYLCASSLAPAGEYEQYFGPGTRLTVT.

Only a few counts were recorded for this clone. V gene TRBV6-5 combines with J gene TRBJ2-1, with 12 bases matching TRBD2. Germline trimming cut 4 bases from V and 4 bases from J; bases unmatched to any gene: 5. The germline gives CDR1 MNHEY, CDR2 SVGAGI. The CDR3 covers 16 residues. CDR3 in amino acids: CASSSLLAGGYNEQFF. CDR3 nucleotide sequence: TGTGCCAGCAGTTCTTTACTAGCGGGGGGATACAATGAGCAGTTCTTC.

This chain uses TRBV15 with TRBJ2-5, with D perhaps assigned TRBD1 or TRBD2 (5 bases each). With 2 bases removed from V and 5 bases from J, the gap between germline ends came to 18 bases. The CDR3 extends over 16 amino acids. Germline V gene data show CDR1 as LNHNV and CDR2 as YYDKDF (reference sequence). CDR3 in amino acids: CATSRIAARGVETQYF. The CDR3 coding sequence is TGTGCCACCAGCAGAATTGCCGCTCGAGGGGTCGAGACCCAGTACTTC.

The chain joins TRBV11-2 to TRBJ2-2; D call uncertain. V was clipped by 7 bases and J by 4 bases, with 13 bases between them. The CDR3 totals 14 residues. Germline V gene data show CDR1 as SGHAT and CDR2 as FQNNGV. CDR3 in amino acids: CASKPMSATGELFF. Written as DNA, the CDR3 is TGTGCCAGCAAACCCATGAGCGCCACCGGGGAGCTGTTTTTT.

V usage is TRBV7-6 and J usage is TRBJ1-1; 7 nucleotides line up with TRBD1. There are 13 residues in the CDR3. The trim removed 4 bases at V and 4 bases at J, leaving 3 bases unmatched. Germline-derived CDR1 and CDR2 are SGHVS and FNYEAQ. Here the CDR3 reads CASSSSGGTEAFF. CDR3 bases: TGTGCCAGCAGCTCTTCAGGGGGCACTGAAGCTTTCTTT.

This chain links TRBV6-5 with TRBJ2-1; the D gene is possibly TRBD1 (6 bases). Trimming took off 5 bases at V and 1 base at J, with 12 bases between the two ends. There are 15 residues in the CDR3. Germline V gene sequence: CDR1 MNHEY, CDR2 SVGAGI. This chain's CDR3 is CASSQTGRSYNEQFF. For the CDR3, the DNA is TGTGCCAGCAGTCAAACAGGGCGATCCTACAATGAGCAGTTCTTC.

The rearrangement uses TRBV28 and TRBJ1-2; the D gene is possibly TRBD1 (6 bases). The CDR3 is made up of 13 amino acids. CDR1 is MDHEN and CDR2 is SYDVKM in the germline V gene. V was shortened by 6 bases and J by 2 bases, with 10 bases between the two germline ends. The CDR3 reads CASRDQGNYGYTF. DNA for the CDR3: TGTGCCAGCAGGGATCAGGGGAACTATGGCTACACCTTC.

V is TRBV28 and J is TRBJ1-5; D not certain. Germline CDR1 reads MDHEN; CDR2 reads SYDVKM. V lost 6 bases and J 7 bases, leaving 13 bases between the germline ends. This CDR3 has 13 residues. The CDR3, as DNA: TGTGCCAGCAGGGACCAAGCGAGGCAGCCCCAGCATTTT. Amino acids: CASRDQARQPQHF.

The V and J genes are TRBV19 and TRBJ2-1; no clear D. Germline CDR1 is LNHDA and CDR2 is SQIVND (reference sequence). V lost 7 bases to trimming and J lost 5 bases, with 27 bases between them. The CDR3 has 18 residues. The CDR3 DNA reads TGTGCCAGTACAAAGCTCCACCATAGAAATGCGGTTAACAATGAGCAGTTCTTC. Amino acid sequence: CASTKLHHRNAVNNEQFF.

This clone was observed a handful of times. CDR3 protein: CASRSPMGGVHEQYF. CDR3 nucleotides: TGTGCCAGCAGATCACCGATGGGAGGTGTCCACGAGCAGTACTTC. V usage is TRBV28 and J usage is TRBJ2-7; weak D call: TRBD2 (6 bases). The CDR3 totals 15 residues. V dropped 6 bases and J dropped 5 bases, with 20 bases sitting between them. Germline CDR1 MDHEN, CDR2 SYDVKM.

The rearrangement links TRBV7-8 to TRBJ1-1, with 8 bases fitting TRBD1. J gave up 10 bases and V 6 bases, and 16 bases lay outside the gene matches. Germline assignment: CDR1 SGHVS and CDR2 FQNEAQ. The length of the CDR3 is 15 residues. CDR3 residues: CASRGTGGRTLGAFF. The CDR3 DNA reads TGTGCCAGCAGAGGGACAGGCGGCAGGACCCTAGGAGCTTTCTTT.

This clone appeared a few times. V gene TRBV5-1 combines with J gene TRBJ1-2; unclear D gene. The CDR3 consists of 12 residues. The V and J ends lost 5 bases and 6 bases respectively, with 11 bases between them. Germline-derived CDR1 and CDR2 are SGHRS and YFSETQ. The CDR3 nucleotides are TGCGCCAGCAGGGAAGGGAGTCATGGCTACACCTTC. Encoded protein: CASREGSHGYTF.

This clone has a handful of counts. The chain recombines TRBV28 with TRBJ2-3; TRBD2 matches at 16 bases. V shed 4 bases and J 0 bases; nucleotides not matched to a gene: 4. Germline-derived CDR1 and CDR2 are MDHEN and SYDVKM. The CDR3 loop spans 18 amino acids. The CDR3 sequence: CASSSGTSGRASTDTQYF. In DNA form, the CDR3 reads TGTGCCAGCAGTTCCGGGACTAGCGGGAGGGCCAGCACAGATACGCAGTATTTT.